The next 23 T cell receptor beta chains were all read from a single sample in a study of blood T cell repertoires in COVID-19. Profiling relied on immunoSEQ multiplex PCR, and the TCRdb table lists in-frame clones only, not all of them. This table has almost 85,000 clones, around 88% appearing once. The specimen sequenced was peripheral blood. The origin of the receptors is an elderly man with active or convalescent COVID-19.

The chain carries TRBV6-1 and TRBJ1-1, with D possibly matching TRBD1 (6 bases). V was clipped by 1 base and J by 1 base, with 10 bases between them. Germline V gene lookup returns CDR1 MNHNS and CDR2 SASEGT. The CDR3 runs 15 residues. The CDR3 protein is CASSEGSRGNTEAFF. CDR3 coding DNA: TGTGCCAGCAGTGAAGGGAGCAGGGGGAACACTGAAGCTTTCTTT.

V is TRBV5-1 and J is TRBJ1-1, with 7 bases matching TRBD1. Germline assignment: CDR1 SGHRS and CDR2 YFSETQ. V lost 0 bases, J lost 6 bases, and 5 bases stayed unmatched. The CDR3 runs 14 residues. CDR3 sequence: CASSLGQGIAEAFF. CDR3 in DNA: TGCGCCAGCAGCTTGGGACAGGGTATCGCTGAAGCTTTCTTT. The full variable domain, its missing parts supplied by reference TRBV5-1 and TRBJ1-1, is KAGVTQTPRYLIKTRGQQVTLSCSPISGHRSVSWYQQTPGQGLQFLFEYFSETQRNKGNFPGRFSGRQFSNSRSEMNVSTLELGDSALYLCASSLGQGIAEAFFGQGTRLTVV.

Here the CDR3 DNA reads TGTGCCAGCAGAATCCGACAGGCGGAAAAACTGTTTTTT. It codes for CASRIRQAEKLFF. The gene calls are TRBV6-5 and TRBJ1-4; perhaps TRBD1 as D (6 bases). The CDR3 length is 13 residues. The germline V and J ends were trimmed by 6 bases and 8 bases, with 13 bases remaining between them. CDR1 is MNHEY and CDR2 is SVGAGI in the germline V gene.

CDR3 sequence reads: CASSRASSASGGASIDTQYF. CDR3 nucleotides: TGTGCCAGCAGCAGAGCAAGTTCGGCTAGCGGGGGGGCATCGATAGATACGCAGTATTTT. The chain uses TRBV14 and TRBJ2-3; the match to TRBD2 covers 12 bases. Losses at the gene ends were 5 bases for V and 5 bases for J; bases not matched to a gene: 20. The CDR3 is made up of 20 amino acids. Per germline, CDR1 SGHDN and CDR2 FVKESK.

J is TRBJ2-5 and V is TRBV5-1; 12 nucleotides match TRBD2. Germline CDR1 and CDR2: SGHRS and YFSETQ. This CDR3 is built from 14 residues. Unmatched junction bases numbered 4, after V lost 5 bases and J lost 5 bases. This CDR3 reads CASRRTSGEETQYF. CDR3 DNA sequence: TGCGCCAGCAGGCGGACTAGCGGGGAGGAGACCCAGTACTTC.

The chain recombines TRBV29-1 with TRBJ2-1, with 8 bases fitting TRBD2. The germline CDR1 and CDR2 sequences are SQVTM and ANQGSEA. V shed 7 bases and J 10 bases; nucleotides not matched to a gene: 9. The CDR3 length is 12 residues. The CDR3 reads CSGERERGEQFF. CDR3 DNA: TGCAGCGGGGAGCGGGAGCGGGGGGAGCAGTTCTTC.

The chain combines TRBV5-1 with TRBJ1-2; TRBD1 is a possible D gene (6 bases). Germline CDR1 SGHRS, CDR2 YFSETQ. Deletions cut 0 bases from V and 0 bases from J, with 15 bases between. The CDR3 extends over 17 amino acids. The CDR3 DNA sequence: TGCGCCAGCAGCTTGGATGGGGGCGGAAAACCTAACTATGGCTACACCTTC. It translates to CASSLDGGGKPNYGYTF.

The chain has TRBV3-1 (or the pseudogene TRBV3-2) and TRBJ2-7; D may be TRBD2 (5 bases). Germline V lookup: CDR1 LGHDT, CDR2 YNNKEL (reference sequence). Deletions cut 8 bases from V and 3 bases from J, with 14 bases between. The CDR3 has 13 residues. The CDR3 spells CASSTEGVYEQYF. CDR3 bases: TGTGCCAGCTCTACAGAGGGAGTCTACGAGCAGTACTTC.

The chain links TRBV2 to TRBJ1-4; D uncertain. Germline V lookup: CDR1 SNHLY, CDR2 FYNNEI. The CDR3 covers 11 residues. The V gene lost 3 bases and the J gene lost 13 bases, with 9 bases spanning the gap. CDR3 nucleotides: TGTGCCAGCAGTGAGGAGGGTAGACTGTTTTTT. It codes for CASSEEGRLFF.

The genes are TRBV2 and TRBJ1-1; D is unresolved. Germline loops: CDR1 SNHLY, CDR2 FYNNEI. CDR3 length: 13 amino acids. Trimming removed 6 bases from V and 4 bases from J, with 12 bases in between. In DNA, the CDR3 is TGTGCCAGCAGGATAGAGGGTAGCACTGAAGCTTTCTTT. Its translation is CASRIEGSTEAFF.

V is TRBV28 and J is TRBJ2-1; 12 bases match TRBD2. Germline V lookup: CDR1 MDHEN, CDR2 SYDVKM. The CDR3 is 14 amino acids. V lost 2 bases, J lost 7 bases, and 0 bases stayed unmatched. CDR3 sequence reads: CASSLGLAGNEQFF. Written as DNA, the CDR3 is TGTGCCAGCAGTTTAGGACTAGCGGGGAATGAGCAGTTCTTC.

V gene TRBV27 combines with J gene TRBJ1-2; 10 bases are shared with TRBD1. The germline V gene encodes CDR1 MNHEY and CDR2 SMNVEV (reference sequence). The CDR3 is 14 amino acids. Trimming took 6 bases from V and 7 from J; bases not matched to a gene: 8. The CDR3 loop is CASRPTGGKFGYTF. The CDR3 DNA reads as TGTGCCAGCAGGCCGACAGGGGGCAAATTTGGCTACACCTTC.

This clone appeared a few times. The CDR3 sequence is CASGRGNTEAFF. CDR3 sequence (DNA): TGTGCCAGCGGGAGGGGGAACACTGAAGCTTTCTTT. V gene TRBV27 combines with J gene TRBJ1-1; a weak D match, TRBD1 (5 bases). The CDR3 contains 12 residues. Germline V lookup: CDR1 MNHEY, CDR2 SMNVEV (reference sequence). Trimming removed 8 bases at V and 1 base at J, with 8 bases between.

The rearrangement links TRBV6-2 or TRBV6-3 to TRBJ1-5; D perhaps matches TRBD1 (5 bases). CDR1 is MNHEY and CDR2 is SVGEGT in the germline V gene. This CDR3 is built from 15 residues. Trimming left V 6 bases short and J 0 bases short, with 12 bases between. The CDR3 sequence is CASSRRQTSNQPQHF. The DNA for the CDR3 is TGTGCCAGCAGCCGAAGACAGACTAGCAATCAGCCCCAGCATTTT.

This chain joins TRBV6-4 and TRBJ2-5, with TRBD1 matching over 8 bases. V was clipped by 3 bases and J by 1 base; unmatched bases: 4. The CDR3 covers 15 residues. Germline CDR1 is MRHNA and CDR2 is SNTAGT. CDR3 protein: CASSEGTGAQETQYF. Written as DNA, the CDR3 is TGTGCCAGCAGTGAAGGGACAGGAGCCCAAGAGACCCAGTACTTC.

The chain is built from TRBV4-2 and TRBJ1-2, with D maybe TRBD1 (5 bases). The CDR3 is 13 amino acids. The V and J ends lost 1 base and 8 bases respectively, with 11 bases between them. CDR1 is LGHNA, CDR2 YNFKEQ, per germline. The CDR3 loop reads CASSQGVGRGYTF. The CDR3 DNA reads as TGTGCCAGCAGCCAAGGGGTGGGGCGAGGCTACACCTTC.

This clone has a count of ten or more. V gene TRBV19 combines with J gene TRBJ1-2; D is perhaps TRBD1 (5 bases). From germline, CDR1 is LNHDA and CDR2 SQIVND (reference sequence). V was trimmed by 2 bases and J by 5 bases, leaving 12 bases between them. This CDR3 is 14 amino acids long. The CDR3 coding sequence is TGTGCCAGTAGTATAAGGACGGGGGGATATGGCTACACCTTC. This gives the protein CASSIRTGGYGYTF.

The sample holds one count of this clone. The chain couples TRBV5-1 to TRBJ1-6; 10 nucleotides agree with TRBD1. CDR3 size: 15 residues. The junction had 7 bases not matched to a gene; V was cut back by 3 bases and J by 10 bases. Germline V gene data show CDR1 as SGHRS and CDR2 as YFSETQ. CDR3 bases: TGCGCCAGCAGCTCGACCGGGACAGGGGAATCACCCCTCCACTTT. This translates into CASSSTGTGESPLHF.

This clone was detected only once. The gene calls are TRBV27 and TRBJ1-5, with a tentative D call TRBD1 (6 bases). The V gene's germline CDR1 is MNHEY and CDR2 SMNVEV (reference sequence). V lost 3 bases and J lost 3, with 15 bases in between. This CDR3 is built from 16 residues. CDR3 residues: CASSFRAGVANQPQHF. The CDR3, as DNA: TGTGCCAGCAGTTTTCGGGCAGGGGTTGCCAATCAGCCCCAGCATTTT.

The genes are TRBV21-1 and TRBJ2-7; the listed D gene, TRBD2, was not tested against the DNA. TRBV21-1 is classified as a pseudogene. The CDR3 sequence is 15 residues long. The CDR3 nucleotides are TGTGCCAGCAGCAAGCGGGCTGGGGGGGGCTACGAGCAGTACTTC. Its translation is CASSKRAGGGYEQYF.

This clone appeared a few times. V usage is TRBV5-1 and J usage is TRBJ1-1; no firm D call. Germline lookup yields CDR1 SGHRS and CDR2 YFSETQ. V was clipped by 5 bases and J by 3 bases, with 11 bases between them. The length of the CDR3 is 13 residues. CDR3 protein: CASSWATDTEAFF. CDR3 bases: TGCGCCAGCAGTTGGGCGACGGACACTGAAGCTTTCTTT.

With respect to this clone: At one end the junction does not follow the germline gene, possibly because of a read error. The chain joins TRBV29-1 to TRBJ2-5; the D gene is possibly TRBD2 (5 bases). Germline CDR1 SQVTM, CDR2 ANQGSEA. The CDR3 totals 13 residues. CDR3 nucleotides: TGCAGCGCGGGTGACGGGAACCACGAGACCCAGTACTTC. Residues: CSAGDGNHETQYF.

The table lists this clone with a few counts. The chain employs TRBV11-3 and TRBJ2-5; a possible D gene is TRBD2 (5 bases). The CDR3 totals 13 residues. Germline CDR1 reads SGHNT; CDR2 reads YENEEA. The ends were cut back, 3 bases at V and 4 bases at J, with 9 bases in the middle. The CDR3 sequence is CASSFDRGETQYF. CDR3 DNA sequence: TGTGCCAGCAGCTTCGACCGGGGAGAGACCCAGTACTTC.